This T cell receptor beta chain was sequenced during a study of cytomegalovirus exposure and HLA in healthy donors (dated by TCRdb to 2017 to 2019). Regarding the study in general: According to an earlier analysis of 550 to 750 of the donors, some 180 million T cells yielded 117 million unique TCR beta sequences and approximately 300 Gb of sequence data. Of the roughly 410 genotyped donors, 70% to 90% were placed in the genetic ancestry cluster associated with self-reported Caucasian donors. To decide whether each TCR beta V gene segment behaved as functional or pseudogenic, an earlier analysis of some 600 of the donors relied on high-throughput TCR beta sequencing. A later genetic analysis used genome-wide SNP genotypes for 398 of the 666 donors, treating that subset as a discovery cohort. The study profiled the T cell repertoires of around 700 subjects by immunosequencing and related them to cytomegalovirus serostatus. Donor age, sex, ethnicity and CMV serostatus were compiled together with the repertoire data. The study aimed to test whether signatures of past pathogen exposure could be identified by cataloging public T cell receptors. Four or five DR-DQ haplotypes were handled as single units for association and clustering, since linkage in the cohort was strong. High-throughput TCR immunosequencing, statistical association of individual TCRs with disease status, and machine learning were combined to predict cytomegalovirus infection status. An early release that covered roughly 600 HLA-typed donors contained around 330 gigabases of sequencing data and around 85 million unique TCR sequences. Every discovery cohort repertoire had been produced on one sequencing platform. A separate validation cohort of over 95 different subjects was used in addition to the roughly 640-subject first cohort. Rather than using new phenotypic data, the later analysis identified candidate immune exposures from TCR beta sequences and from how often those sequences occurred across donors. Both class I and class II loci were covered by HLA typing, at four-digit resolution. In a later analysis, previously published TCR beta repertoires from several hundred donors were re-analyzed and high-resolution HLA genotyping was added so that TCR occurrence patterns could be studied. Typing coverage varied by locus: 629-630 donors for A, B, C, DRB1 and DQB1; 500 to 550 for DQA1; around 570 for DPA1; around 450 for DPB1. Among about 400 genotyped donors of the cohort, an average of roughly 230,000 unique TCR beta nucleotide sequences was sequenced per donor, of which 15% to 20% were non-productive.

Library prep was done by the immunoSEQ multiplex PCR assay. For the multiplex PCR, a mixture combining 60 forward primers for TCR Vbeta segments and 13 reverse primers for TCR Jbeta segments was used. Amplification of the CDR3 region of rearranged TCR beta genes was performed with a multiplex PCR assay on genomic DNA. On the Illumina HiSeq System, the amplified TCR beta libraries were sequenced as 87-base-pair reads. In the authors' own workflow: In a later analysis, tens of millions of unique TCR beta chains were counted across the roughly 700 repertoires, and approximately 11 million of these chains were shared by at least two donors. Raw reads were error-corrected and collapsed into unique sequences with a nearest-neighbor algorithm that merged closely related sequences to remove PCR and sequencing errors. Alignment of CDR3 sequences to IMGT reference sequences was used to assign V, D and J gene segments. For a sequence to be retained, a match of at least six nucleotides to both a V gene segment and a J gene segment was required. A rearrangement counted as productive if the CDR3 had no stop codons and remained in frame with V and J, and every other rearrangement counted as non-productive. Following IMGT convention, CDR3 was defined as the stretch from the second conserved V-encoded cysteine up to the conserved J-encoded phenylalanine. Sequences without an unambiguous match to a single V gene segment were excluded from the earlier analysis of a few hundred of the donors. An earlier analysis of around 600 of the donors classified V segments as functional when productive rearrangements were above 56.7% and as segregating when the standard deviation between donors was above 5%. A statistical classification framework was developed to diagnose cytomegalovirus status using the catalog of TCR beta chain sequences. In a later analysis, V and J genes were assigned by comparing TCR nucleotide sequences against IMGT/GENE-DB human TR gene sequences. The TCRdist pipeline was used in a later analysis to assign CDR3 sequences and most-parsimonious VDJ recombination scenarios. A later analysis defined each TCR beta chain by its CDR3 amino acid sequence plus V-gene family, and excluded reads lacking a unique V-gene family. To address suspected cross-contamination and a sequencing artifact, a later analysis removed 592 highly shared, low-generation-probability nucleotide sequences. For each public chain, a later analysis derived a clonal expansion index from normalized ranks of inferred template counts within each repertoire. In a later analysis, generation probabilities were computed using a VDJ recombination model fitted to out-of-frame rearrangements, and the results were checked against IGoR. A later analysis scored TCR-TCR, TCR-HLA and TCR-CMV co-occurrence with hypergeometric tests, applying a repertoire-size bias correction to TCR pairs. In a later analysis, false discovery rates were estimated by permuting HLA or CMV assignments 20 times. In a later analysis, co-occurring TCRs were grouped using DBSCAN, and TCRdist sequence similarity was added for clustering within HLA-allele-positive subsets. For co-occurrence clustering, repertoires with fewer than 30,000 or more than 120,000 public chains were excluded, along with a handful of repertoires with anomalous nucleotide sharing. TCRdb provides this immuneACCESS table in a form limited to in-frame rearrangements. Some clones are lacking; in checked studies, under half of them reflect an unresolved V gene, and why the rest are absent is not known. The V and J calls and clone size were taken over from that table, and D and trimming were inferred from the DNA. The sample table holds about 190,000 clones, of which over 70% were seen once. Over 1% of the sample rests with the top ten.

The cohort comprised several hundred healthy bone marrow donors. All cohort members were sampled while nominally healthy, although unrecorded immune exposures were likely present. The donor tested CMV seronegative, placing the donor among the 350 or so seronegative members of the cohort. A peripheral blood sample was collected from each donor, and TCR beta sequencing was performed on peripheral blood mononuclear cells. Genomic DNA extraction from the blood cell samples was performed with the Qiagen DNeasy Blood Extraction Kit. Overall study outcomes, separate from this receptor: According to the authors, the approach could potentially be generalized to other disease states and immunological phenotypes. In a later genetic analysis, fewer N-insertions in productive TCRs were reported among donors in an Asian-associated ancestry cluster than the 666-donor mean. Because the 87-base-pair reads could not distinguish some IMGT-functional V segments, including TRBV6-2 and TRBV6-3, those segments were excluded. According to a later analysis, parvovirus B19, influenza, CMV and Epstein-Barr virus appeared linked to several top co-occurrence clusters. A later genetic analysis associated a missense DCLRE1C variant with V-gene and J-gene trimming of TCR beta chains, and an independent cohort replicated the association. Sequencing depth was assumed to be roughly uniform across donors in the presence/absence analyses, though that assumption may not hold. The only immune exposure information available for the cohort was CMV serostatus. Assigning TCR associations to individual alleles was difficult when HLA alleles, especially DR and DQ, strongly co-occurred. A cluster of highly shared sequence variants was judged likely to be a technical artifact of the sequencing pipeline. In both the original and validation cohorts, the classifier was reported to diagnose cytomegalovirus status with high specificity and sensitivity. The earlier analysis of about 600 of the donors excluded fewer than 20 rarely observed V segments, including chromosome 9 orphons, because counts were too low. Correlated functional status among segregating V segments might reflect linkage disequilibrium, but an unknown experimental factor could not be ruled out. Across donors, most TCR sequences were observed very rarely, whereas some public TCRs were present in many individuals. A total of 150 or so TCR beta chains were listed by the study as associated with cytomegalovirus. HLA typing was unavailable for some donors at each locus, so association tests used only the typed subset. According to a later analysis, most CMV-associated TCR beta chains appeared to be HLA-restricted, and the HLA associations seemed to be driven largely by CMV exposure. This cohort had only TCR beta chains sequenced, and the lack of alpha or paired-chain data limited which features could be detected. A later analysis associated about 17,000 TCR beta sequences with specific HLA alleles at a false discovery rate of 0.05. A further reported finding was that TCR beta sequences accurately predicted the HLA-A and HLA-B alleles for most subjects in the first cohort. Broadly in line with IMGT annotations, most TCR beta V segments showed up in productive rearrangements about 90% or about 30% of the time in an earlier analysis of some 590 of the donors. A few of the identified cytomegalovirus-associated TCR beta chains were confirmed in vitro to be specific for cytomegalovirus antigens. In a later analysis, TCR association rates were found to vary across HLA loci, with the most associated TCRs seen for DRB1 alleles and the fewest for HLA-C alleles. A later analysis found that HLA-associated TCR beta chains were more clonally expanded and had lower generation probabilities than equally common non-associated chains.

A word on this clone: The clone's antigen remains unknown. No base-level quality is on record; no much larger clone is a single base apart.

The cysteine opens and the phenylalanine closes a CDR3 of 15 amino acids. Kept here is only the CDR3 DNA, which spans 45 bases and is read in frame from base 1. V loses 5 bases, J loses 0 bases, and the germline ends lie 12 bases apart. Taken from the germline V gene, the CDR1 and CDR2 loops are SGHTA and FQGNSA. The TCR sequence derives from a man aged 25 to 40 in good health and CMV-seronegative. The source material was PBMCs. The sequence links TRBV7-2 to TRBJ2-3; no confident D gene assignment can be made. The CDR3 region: CASSPPSSSTDTQYF. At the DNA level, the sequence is TGTGCCAGCAGCCCTCCCTCTTCTAGCACAGATACGCAGTATTTT.